This T cell receptor beta chain appears in the sequencing data of a study of T cells after posttransplantation cyclophosphamide. Study-wide findings and caveats: After PTCy, TRB diversity resembled that of CNI/methotrexate controls. Tissue-infiltrating T cells from skin or gut overlapped little with blood T cells. Later blood repertoires were often dominated by clones from the donor CD8+ memory compartment.

Control samples came 1 year after myeloablative marrow transplants with methotrexate plus calcineurin inhibitor. The assay was immunoSEQ multiplex PCR, and TCRdb's table has in-frame clones only and misses some. In the table there are about 9,100 clones, 70% to 90% of which are singletons. Note on this clone: The antigen is unknown.

The CDR3 is made up of 15 amino acids. The V gene lost 4 bases and the J gene lost 1 base, with 13 bases spanning the gap. Germline loops: CDR1 SGHRS, CDR2 YFSETQ. The TCR was taken from a young adult male patient who received an allogeneic stem cell transplant from an unrelated donor, was CMV-positive, and had no GVHD. The T cells may partly be graft donor cells. The source material was PBMCs, sampled after an allogeneic stem cell transplant with a calcineurin inhibitor and methotrexate. The J gene is TRBJ2-3, the V gene TRBV5-1, with D possibly matching TRBD1 (6 bases). The CDR3 here is CASSVQGTRTDTQYF. The CDR3 coding sequence is TGCGCCAGCAGCGTTCAGGGGACGCGCACAGATACGCAGTATTTT.